These T cell receptor beta chains were read from a single sample in a study of cytomegalovirus exposure and HLA in healthy donors. Clones were sequenced by immunoSEQ multiplex PCR, and TCRdb holds only the in-frame ones, with some missing. The sample records about 130,000 clones, 78% being singletons. Sample: PBMCs. The origin of the receptors is a female donor in good health and CMV-seronegative. Each CDR3 is given with its conserved first and last residue. D genes are given only for firm matches. Not all rows give a size; the values are once, few, many and, for expanded clones, a class.

.	16	TRBV4-3	.	TRBJ1-5	CASSQGAGTGNQPQHF	TGCGCCAGCAGCCAAGGAGCGGGGACTGGCAATCAGCCCCAGCATTTT
.	14	TRBV6-5	.	TRBJ1-5	CASSLNREIQPQHF	TGTGCCAGCAGCCTAAACAGGGAAATTCAGCCCCAGCATTTT
.	18	TRBV10-1	.	TRBJ2-7	CASSEPTLSGTPPYEQYF	TGCGCCAGCAGTGAGCCAACGTTGTCCGGGACTCCCCCATACGAGCAGTACTTC
.	14	TRBV6-5	.	TRBJ1-2	CASSALLGDYGYTF	TGTGCCAGCAGTGCCCTTCTAGGGGACTATGGCTACACCTTC
.	13	TRBV5-4	TRBD1	TRBJ2-1	CASSFGQGNEQFF	TGTGCCAGCAGTTTCGGACAGGGGAATGAGCAGTTCTTC
.	15	TRBV7-3	.	TRBJ2-1	CASSLSPVSSNEQFF	TGTGCCAGCAGCTTAAGCCCGGTGAGCTCAAATGAGCAGTTCTTC
.	15	TRBV4-1	.	TRBJ2-7	CASSQGFDRTYEQYF	TGCGCCAGCAGCCAGGGATTCGACAGAACCTACGAGCAGTACTTC
once	15	TRBV11-2	.	TRBJ1-6	CASRQGKNRISPLHF	TGTGCCAGCAGACAGGGAAAAAATAGGATTTCACCCCTCCACTTT
.	18	TRBV28	TRBD1	TRBJ2-7	CASSSDQTGDRAIYEQYF	TGTGCCAGCAGTTCCGATCAAACAGGGGACCGGGCAATATACGAGCAGTACTTC
.	16	TRBV6-6	.	TRBJ1-3	CASSYSDSRSGNTIYF	TGTGCCAGCAGTTACTCGGACAGTCGCTCTGGAAACACCATATATTTT
.	15	TRBV30	TRBD2	TRBJ2-3	CAWSGGREGPDTQYF	TGTGCCTGGTCCGGCGGGCGGGAGGGCCCAGATACGCAGTATTTT
.	15	TRBV7-9	.	TRBJ1-1	CASKLVDSPYTEAFF	TGTGCCAGCAAGTTGGTGGACAGTCCTTACACTGAAGCTTTCTTT
.	16	TRBV19	TRBD1	TRBJ1-5	CASSKGTGESWQPQHF	TGTGCCAGTAGTAAAGGGACAGGGGAGTCGTGGCAGCCCCAGCATTTT
.	17	TRBV30	.	TRBJ1-4	CAWMGRGPHGTNEKLFF	TGTGCCTGGATGGGCAGGGGACCGCATGGTACTAATGAAAAACTGTTTTTT
.	14	TRBV27	TRBD2	TRBJ2-7	CASSPMTGGYEQYF	TGTGCCAGCAGCCCCATGACGGGGGGCTACGAGCAGTACTTC
.	17	TRBV2	TRBD1	TRBJ1-5	CASSYRGLGGSNQPQHF	TGTGCCAGCAGTTACAGGGGGCTTGGGGGTAGCAATCAGCCCCAGCATTTT
.	13	TRBV28	TRBD1	TRBJ2-7	CASRPGQGREQYF	TGTGCCAGCAGACCGGGACAGGGGAGAGAGCAGTACTTC
.	17	TRBV9	TRBD2	TRBJ2-1	CASSDSRTSGEYNEQFF	TGTGCCAGCAGCGACTCCCGAACTAGCGGAGAATACAATGAGCAGTTCTTC
.	13	TRBV19	TRBD1	TRBJ1-4	CASRLRDSEKLFF	TGTGCCAGTAGGCTAAGGGACAGCGAAAAACTGTTTTTT
few	15	TRBV7-3	TRBD2	TRBJ2-3	CASSLTGRSTDTQYF	TGTGCCAGCAGCTTAACCGGGAGGAGCACAGATACGCAGTATTTT
.	15	TRBV28	TRBD1	TRBJ2-2	CASSSTGRNTGELFF	TGTGCCAGCAGTTCGACAGGGCGGAACACCGGGGAGCTGTTTTTT
.	16	TRBV28	.	TRBJ1-2	CASSYPGTQGNYGYTF	TGTGCCAGCAGTTACCCCGGGACACAAGGAAACTATGGCTACACCTTC
few	15	TRBV10-3	TRBD2	TRBJ2-1	CAISEQIAGANEQFF	TGTGCCATCAGTGAGCAGATAGCGGGAGCGAATGAGCAGTTCTTC
.	14	TRBV6-1	TRBD1	TRBJ1-1	CASSEGQGRTEAFF	TGTGCCAGCAGTGAAGGACAGGGACGCACTGAAGCTTTCTTT
.	19	TRBV9	TRBD1	TRBJ2-6	CASSGGGTGTTYGANVLTF	TGTGCCAGCAGCGGGGGGGGGACAGGGACAACTTATGGGGCCAACGTCCTGACTTTC
.	14	TRBV2	TRBD1	TRBJ1-5	CSSSRTGPNQPQHF	TGTTCCAGCAGCCGGACAGGCCCAAATCAGCCCCAGCATTTT
.	16	TRBV19	.	TRBJ2-5	CASSIGVGATPETQYF	TGTGCCAGTAGTATAGGAGTGGGGGCTACCCCGGAGACCCAGTACTTC
.	16	TRBV9	TRBD2	TRBJ2-1	CASSVGTSGREGEQFF	TGTGCCAGCAGCGTAGGGACTAGCGGGAGGGAGGGTGAGCAGTTCTTC
few	14	TRBV11-2	.	TRBJ1-1	CASSLGRRYTEAFF	TGTGCCAGCAGCTTAGGGCGGAGGTACACTGAAGCTTTCTTT
.	15	TRBV28	TRBD1	TRBJ1-4	CASSADRGRFEKLFF	TGTGCCAGCAGTGCTGACAGGGGGCGGTTTGAAAAACTGTTTTTT
.	13	TRBV4-3	TRBD1	TRBJ2-1	CASSRTGGARKFF	TGCGCCAGCAGCCGGACAGGGGGCGCAAGAAAGTTCTTC
once	15	TRBV5-1	TRBD1	TRBJ1-1	CASSLASGGFTEAFF	TGCGCCAGCAGCTTGGCCTCAGGGGGCTTTACTGAAGCTTTCTTT
.	13	TRBV7-8	.	TRBJ2-1	CASSLDRGLKQFF	TGTGCCAGCAGCTTAGATAGGGGGTTGAAGCAGTTCTTC
once	11	TRBV20-1	.	TRBJ2-7	CSASPGNEQYF	TGCAGTGCTTCTCCAGGGAACGAGCAGTACTTC
.	14	TRBV9	TRBD1	TRBJ1-2	CASSVRQGSNGYTF	TGTGCCAGCAGCGTTAGACAGGGTAGCAATGGCTACACCTTC
.	16	TRBV18	.	TRBJ1-1	CASSPLTGPMNTEAFF	TGTGCCAGCTCACCCCTGACAGGACCTATGAACACTGAAGCTTTCTTT
.	15	TRBV7-6	TRBD2	TRBJ2-7	CASSLFQREGAEQYF	TGTGCCAGCAGCTTATTCCAGCGGGAGGGGGCCGAGCAGTACTTC
.	15	TRBV6-5	TRBD2	TRBJ2-7	CASSRSGRASGEQYF	TGTGCCAGCAGTCGTAGCGGGAGGGCCTCAGGGGAGCAGTACTTC
.	17	TRBV4-3	TRBD1	TRBJ1-4	CASSPGGGTGGWEKLFF	TGCGCCAGCTCCCCCGGAGGCGGGACAGGGGGATGGGAAAAACTGTTTTTT
few	17	TRBV5-4	TRBD2	TRBJ2-4	CASTVGGPSGIKNIQYF	TGTGCCAGCACTGTAGGGGGGCCTAGCGGGATAAAAAACATTCAGTACTTC
.	15	TRBV7-2	.	TRBJ2-3	CASSFWGQYTDTQYF	TGTGCCAGCAGCTTTTGGGGGCAATACACAGATACGCAGTATTTT
.	15	TRBV28	TRBD1	TRBJ1-1	CASRPWGTGDTEAFF	TGTGCCAGCAGACCCTGGGGGACAGGGGACACTGAAGCTTTCTTT
.	15	TRBV5-1	.	TRBJ2-5	CASSPEEGSQETQYF	TGCGCCAGCAGCCCCGAGGAGGGATCCCAAGAGACCCAGTACTTC
.	14	TRBV30	.	TRBJ1-4	CAWSWAATNEKLFF	TGTGCCTGGAGTTGGGCTGCAACTAATGAAAAACTGTTTTTT
once	14	TRBV4-3	.	TRBJ2-7	CASSQAQGGYEQYF	TGCGCCAGCAGCCAAGCCCAGGGGGGCTACGAGCAGTACTTC
.	14	TRBV28	TRBD2	TRBJ2-5	CASSRSGSLETQYF	TGTGCCAGCAGTCGTAGCGGGAGTCTCGAGACCCAGTACTTC
.	15	TRBV30	TRBD1	TRBJ1-3	CAWRPRGQERNTIYF	TGTGCCTGGAGACCTAGGGGGCAAGAGAGAAACACCATATATTTT
.	12	TRBV2	TRBD2	TRBJ2-3	CASGTSADTQYF	TGTGCCAGTGGGACTAGCGCAGATACGCAGTATTTT
once	14	TRBV11-2	.	TRBJ2-2	CASSLTGYNGELFF	TGTGCCAGCAGCTTGACAGGATACAACGGGGAGCTGTTTTTT
.	15	TRBV18	TRBD1	TRBJ2-5	CASSPDRGSRETQYF	TGTGCCAGCTCACCCGACAGGGGGTCACGAGAGACCCAGTACTTC
few	15	TRBV7-2	TRBD1	TRBJ1-2	CASSLPGQPPYGYTF	TGTGCCAGCAGCTTGCCGGGACAGCCTCCCTATGGCTACACCTTC
.	17	TRBV14	.	TRBJ2-1	CASSQDQITRYYNEQFF	TGTGCCAGCAGCCAAGATCAAATAACCAGATATTACAATGAGCAGTTCTTC
.	14	TRBV29-1	TRBD2	TRBJ2-5	CSVGTSGRSETQYF	TGCAGCGTTGGGACTAGCGGGAGGAGTGAGACCCAGTACTTC
once	15	TRBV6-1	.	TRBJ2-1	CASSKSASSFNEQFF	TGTGCCAGCAGTAAATCCGCTAGCTCCTTCAATGAGCAGTTCTTC
.	15	TRBV6-5	.	TRBJ2-2	CASSYSPARTGELFF	TGTGCCAGCAGTTACAGCCCTGCGAGGACCGGGGAGCTGTTTTTT
.	14	TRBV19	TRBD1	TRBJ1-1	CAARRGQVNTEAFF	TGTGCCGCACGGAGGGGACAGGTGAACACTGAAGCTTTCTTT
.	15	TRBV7-9	TRBD1	TRBJ1-2	CASSRGQGLVYGYTF	TGTGCCAGCAGCCGGGGACAGGGGTTGGTCTATGGCTACACCTTC